This TCR beta chain was recovered during a study of T cells in Graves' hyperthyroidism and ophthalmopathy. Study context: The blood sample was taken at first diagnosis, before treatment began.

RNA transcripts gave rise to amplified TCR beta CDR3 regions. Researchers ran a first-round RT-PCR on the TCR CDR3 using the HTBI primer set. TCRdb independently ran MiXCR on the multiplex PCR reads; one entry per CDR3 protein. This sample has approximately 600,000 distinct CDR3 sequences; around 13% occur once, and the top ten carry 5.5% to 7.5%. J lost 7 bases, V lost 5 bases, and 9 bases had no gene match. Per the germline V gene, CDR1 is SGHTA and CDR2 is FQGNSA. The CDR3 has 14 residues. Newly diagnosed hyperthyroidism patients aged 18 to 65 years had disease lasting under 2 months. This clonotype was picked up many times.

This sequence joins TRBV7-2 and TRBJ1-1, with TRBD1 matching 8 bases. Sequencing was done on a sample of blood. The TCR originated in a young woman with Graves' hyperthyroidism that later progressed to Graves' ophthalmopathy. The CDR3: CASSQRQGISEAFF. The CDR3 region has the DNA TGTGCCAGCAGCCAGCGACAGGGGATCAGTGAAGCTTTCTTT.